This T cell receptor (beta chain) was observed in a study of siplizumab effects on memory and regulatory T cells (dated by TCRdb to about 2019). Notes on the research overall: The study looked at the effect of siplizumab, an anti-CD2 antibody, on alloreactive T-cell subsets in allogeneic mixed lymphocyte reactions made from human PBMCs.

Results the study describes overall, beyond this receptor: Unstimulated naive T cells appeared to be more diverse than memory T cells, and naive cells seemed to make a substantial contribution to the alloresponse. A naive or memory phenotype could not be assigned to roughly 80-97% of proliferating CD4+ or CD8+ clones. No functional confirmation was obtained for the suppressive function of proliferating Tregs from siplizumab cultures. Siplizumab significantly lowered the cumulative frequency of alloreactive sequences that could be traced to unstimulated CD4+ memory T cells. Because sequences at frequencies below about 10^-5 were poorly captured, only a minor fraction of alloreactive clones could be mapped back to unstimulated subsets. Of the alloreactive CD4+ clones that could be mapped, the Treg-derived share averaged roughly 73% with siplizumab compared with approximately 25% in control reactions.

Sorted unstimulated T cells, along with proliferating T cells recovered from mixed lymphocyte reactions, underwent TCRbeta CDR3 sequencing. Fresh whole blood from about 11 HLA-typed healthy donors was used as the source from which PBMCs were isolated. There are 14 amino acids in the CDR3, from cysteine to phenylalanine inclusive. The kept DNA is CDR3 alone, 42 bases in frame from the first base. At the junction V is shortened by 2 bases and J by 8 bases; bases outside the gene matches: 7. CDR1 and CDR2 are drawn from the germline V gene: MNHEY, SVGAGI. The protocol used for the library was the immunoSEQ multiplex PCR assay. The deep sequencing platform assayed some 98,000 TCR templates per sample. Genomic DNA extracted from sorted T cells was the material used for TCRbeta CDR3 sequencing. Under the source paper's analysis protocol: The R programming language was used for clonal analysis of TCRbeta CDR3 data. Comparing unstimulated samples against CFSE-low samples taken after the reaction was how alloreactive CD4+ and CD8+ clones were defined. Alloreactive CD4+ clones were assigned to regulatory or non-regulatory origin by matching sequences to sorted unstimulated Treg and non-Treg repertoires. TCRdb carries this immuneACCESS record with in-frame sequences only. Its versions omit some clonotypes, under half of them owing to an unresolved V gene in the studies checked, with the rest unexplained. That table supplies the V and J calls and clone size; D and trimming were determined from the DNA. For this sample the table gives some 97,000 clones, of which 80% to 95% were detected only once. Approximately 0.15% of the sample is held by the ten biggest clonotypes.

As concerns this clone: The antigen it binds to is not known. Within one base of it there is no much larger clone, and no base qualities were kept.

The TCR originated in a human donor in good health. Recombination linked TRBV6-5 to TRBJ1-2; 8 junctional bases match TRBD1. The source material was CD4+ T cells sorted from blood. Read as DNA, the sequence is TGTGCCAGCAGTTACCTTGGGACAGGAAGGGGCTACACCTTC. Its translation is CASSYLGTGRGYTF.